This T cell receptor (beta chain) comes out of a study of T cells expressing NK-cell markers. General study results and limits: Among several donors, these clonotypes also ranked first in the CD3+CD56-NKG2C+ fraction.

No DNA is given; TCRdb re-called the 5' RACE reads and lists each CDR3 protein once. This specimen shows 550,000 to 600,000 distinct CDR3 sequences; the ten leading clones hold about 3.6%. Germline lookup yields CDR1 LGHDT and CDR2 YNNKEL (reference sequence). The CDR3 extends over 16 amino acids. Notes on this clonotype: Its antigen is not identified.

The source of this sequence is a man between 18 and 29 years old in good health. The sample taken for sequencing was blood T cells: a sorted CD56 or NKG2C T cell subset, CD4+ or CD8+ T cells, or bulk PBMC T cells (not recorded which). The V call is TRBV3-1, the J call TRBJ1-2; checking the TCRdb D call of TRBD1 is not possible without DNA. The CDR3 protein is CASSQILGTGVRGYTF.